These 17 T cell receptor beta chains were sequenced from one sample in a study of response to subunit inactivated influenza vaccine. TCRdb fed the RT-PCR reads into MiXCR, producing one record per CDR3 protein. The sample has about 620,000 distinct CDR3 sequences, around 11% seen once; the top ten hold approximately 9.9%. The same sample was also used in a study of T cells expressing NK-cell markers. That source notes: UMI-tagged 5'RACE template switching yielded the TCR beta cDNA.

Sequencing was performed on PBMCs from blood, taken on the day of vaccination. These receptors were collected from a man aged 50 to 59 who received an inactivated influenza vaccine.

The table lists this clonotype with many counts. The V and J genes are TRBV7-9 and TRBJ2-1; 8 bases line up with TRBD2. Germline CDR1 is SEHNR and CDR2 is FQNEAQ (reference sequence). This CDR3 comprises 14 residues. V was clipped by 4 bases and J by 6 bases; unmatched bases: 5. The CDR3 nucleotides are TGTGCCAGCAGCTCCGGGACTAGGATCAATGAGCAGTTCTTC. This sequence encodes CASSSGTRINEQFF.

V is TRBV29-1 and J is TRBJ2-1; 12 bases align to TRBD2. The germline CDR1 and CDR2 sequences are SQVTM and ANQGSEA. V shed 0 bases, J shed 4 bases, and the junction held 16 bases outside the gene matches. The CDR3 sequence is 20 residues long. The CDR3 bases are TGCAGCGTTGAAGATCTTCAGGGGTTGACTAGCGGGGGACTTTACAATGAGCAGTTCTTC. Protein sequence: CSVEDLQGLTSGGLYNEQFF.

The chain has TRBV6-1 and TRBJ2-4; 7 bases agree with TRBD1. This CDR3 contains 16 residues. Germline assignment: CDR1 MNHNS and CDR2 SASEGT. Trimming at V came to 5 bases and at J to 0 bases, leaving 7 bases not matched to a gene. The CDR3 DNA follows: TGTGCCAGCAGTAGGGACAGACTTCTAGCCAAAAACATTCAGTACTTC. Protein: CASSRDRLLAKNIQYF.

This clonotype was recorded at least ten times. The V and J genes are TRBV4-2 and TRBJ2-3, with D maybe TRBD1 (5 bases). CDR1 LGHNA and CDR2 YNFKEQ come from the germline V gene. This CDR3 region has 15 residues. Trimming took 6 bases from V and 6 from J, leaving 19 bases between them. In DNA form, the CDR3 reads TGTGCCAGCAGTTTGGTACGGACACCCCGGGATACGCAGTATTTT. The encoded protein is CASSLVRTPRDTQYF.

This clonotype occurred a few times. CDR3 nucleotides: TGTGCCAGCAGCGGCAACATGAACACTGAAGCTTTCTTT. Amino acid sequence: CASSGNMNTEAFF. The rearrangement uses TRBV9 and TRBJ1-1; D gene ambiguous. Germline V gives CDR1 SGDLS, CDR2 YYNGEE. The CDR3 is 13 amino acids. The V end was cut by 3 bases, the J end by 0 bases, with 6 bases between.

In its sample, this clonotype was seen a few times. The chain links TRBV12-3 or TRBV12-4 to TRBJ2-7; D unresolved. The germline V and J ends were trimmed by 7 bases and 7 bases, with 11 bases remaining between them. The CDR3 spans 11 residues. CDR3 protein: CASTNFGEQYF. The CDR3 nucleotides read TGTGCCAGCACCAACTTCGGGGAGCAGTACTTC.

This chain links TRBV10-3 with TRBJ2-1; D is unresolved. CDR1 is ENHRY and CDR2 is SYGVKD in the germline V gene. This CDR3 comprises 12 residues. Trimming removed 1 base from V and 8 bases from J, with 6 bases in between. The CDR3 DNA reads TGTGCCATCAGTGAGTACGAGGATGAGCAGTTCTTC. This gives the protein CAISEYEDEQFF.

The rearrangement links TRBV7-3 to TRBJ2-5; D may be TRBD1 (6 bases). The CDR3 spans 13 residues. The V gene's germline CDR1 is SGHTA and CDR2 FQGTGA. Trimming removed 2 bases at V and 7 bases at J, with 11 bases between. Here the CDR3 DNA reads TGTGCCAGCAGCTTAGGAACAGGGACGACCCAGTACTTC. Its translation is CASSLGTGTTQYF. Together with reference TRBV7-3 and TRBJ2-5, the CDR3 gives the full variable domain: GAGVSQTPSNKVTEKGKYVELRCDPISGHTALYWYRQSLGQGPEFLIYFQGTGAADDSGLPNDRFFAVRPEGSVSTLKIQRTERGDSAVYLCASSLGTGTTQYFGPGTRLLVL.

This clonotype was counted only a few times. The chain has TRBV10-3 and TRBJ2-7; 7 bases map to TRBD1. Trimming cost V 7 bases and J 4 bases; bases outside gene matches: 4. Germline assignment: CDR1 ENHRY and CDR2 SYGVKD. The CDR3 is 12 amino acids. Here the CDR3 DNA reads TGTGCCATCATGGGACAGTCGTACGAGCAGTACTTC. This sequence encodes CAIMGQSYEQYF.

The chain joins TRBV18 to TRBJ2-5, with a possible D match to TRBD2 (6 bases). V was shortened by 0 bases and J by 6 bases, with 14 bases between the two germline ends. CDR1 and CDR2 (germline): KGHSH, LQKENI. There are 15 residues in the CDR3. The CDR3 protein is CASSPPSGSGKTQYF. CDR3 sequence (DNA): TGTGCCAGCTCACCACCGAGCGGGTCGGGGAAGACCCAGTACTTC. Based on the CDR3 plus reference TRBV18 and TRBJ2-5, the full variable domain is NAGVMQNPRHLVRRRGQEARLRCSPMKGHSHVYWYRQLPEEGLKFMVYLQKENIIDESGMPKERFSAEFPKEGPSILRIQQVVRGDSAAYFCASSPPSGSGKTQYFGPGTRLLVL.

This chain joins TRBV3-1 and TRBJ1-1, with D perhaps TRBD1 (6 bases). V was clipped by 6 bases and J by 3 bases, with 17 bases between them. CDR1 LGHDT and CDR2 YNNKEL come from the germline V gene (reference sequence). The CDR3 totals 15 residues. The CDR3 is CASSPLTGAHTEAFF. CDR3 bases: TGTGCCAGCAGTCCCCTGACAGGCGCCCACACTGAAGCTTTCTTT. Full variable domain (outside the CDR3, taken from reference TRBV3-1 and TRBJ1-1): DTAVSQTPKYLVTQMGNDKSIKCEQNLGHDTMYWYKQDSKKFLKIMFSYNNKELIINETVPNRFSPKSPDKAHLNLHINSLELGDSAVYFCASSPLTGAHTEAFFGQGTRLTVV.

This chain links TRBV10-2 with TRBJ2-7, with D possibly being TRBD2 (6 bases). V was clipped by 10 bases and J by 0 bases, with 16 bases between them. This CDR3 is built from 14 residues. The germline V gene has CDR1 WSHSY and CDR2 SAAADI. The CDR3: CATSGESVSYEQYF. CDR3 nucleotide sequence: TGCGCCACCTCGGGGGAATCCGTCTCCTACGAGCAGTACTTC.

There are many counts of this clonotype. This chain links TRBV12-3 or TRBV12-4 with TRBJ1-3; D unclear. The CDR3 runs 17 residues. V was shortened by 2 bases and J by 1 base, with 15 bases between the two germline ends. CDR3 bases: TGTGCCAGCAGTTTAAGTCAAGTCGGGGTTTCTGGAAACACCATATATTTT. Translated: CASSLSQVGVSGNTIYF.

The J gene is TRBJ2-7, the V gene TRBV30, with D perhaps assigned TRBD1 or TRBD2 (7 bases each). Trimming took 0 bases from V and 7 from J, leaving 10 bases between them. Germline V gene sequence: CDR1 GTSNPN, CDR2 SVGIG (reference sequence). This CDR3 region has 12 residues. The CDR3 reads CAWSVQGGEQYF. The CDR3 nucleotides read TGTGCCTGGAGTGTCCAGGGGGGGGAGCAGTACTTC. Together with reference TRBV30 and TRBJ2-7, the CDR3 gives the full variable domain: SQTIHQWPATLVQPVGSPLSLECTVEGTSNPNLYWYRQAAGRGLQLLFYSVGIGQISSEVPQNLSASRPQDRQFILSSKKLLLSDSGFYLCAWSVQGGEQYFGPGTRLTVT.

This chain joins TRBV20-1 and TRBJ2-3; 11 nucleotides line up with TRBD2. The CDR3 extends over 19 amino acids. Germline V lookup: CDR1 DFQATT, CDR2 SNEGSKA (reference sequence). V was pared by 6 bases and J by 3 bases, with 20 bases of the junction left unmatched. The chain's CDR3 is CSARSPQLAGVAGTDTQYF. CDR3 DNA: TGCAGTGCCCGGTCCCCCCAACTAGCGGGAGTGGCTGGGACAGATACGCAGTATTTT.

This clonotype was observed many times. The chain joins TRBV29-1 to TRBJ2-1; 13 positions agree with TRBD2. This CDR3 region has 17 residues. Germline loops: CDR1 SQVTM, CDR2 ANQGSEA. V shed 5 bases and J 4 bases; nucleotides not matched to a gene: 11. CDR3 residues: CSVSGLAGEWGYNEQFF. DNA for the CDR3: TGCAGCGTTTCTGGACTAGCGGGAGAGTGGGGTTACAATGAGCAGTTCTTC.

The chain links TRBV14 to TRBJ2-5; the D gene is possibly TRBD1 (6 bases). The germline CDR1 and CDR2 sequences are SGHDN and FVKESK. Between the trimmed V and J ends, which lost 6 bases and 1 base, there was a span of 21 bases. This CDR3 region has 17 residues. Here the CDR3 DNA reads TGTGCCAGCAGTCGTCACCCCGGGACACAAGTCCAAGAGACCCAGTACTTC. Translation gives CASSRHPGTQVQETQYF.